The rows below give T cell receptor beta chains drawn from one sample of a study of T-cell reconstitution after alpha-beta-depleted transplantation in children. TCRdb reprocessed the PCR reads via MiXCR and lists one record per CDR3 protein. The sample lists 780,000 or so distinct CDR3 sequences, 16% occurring once. This specimen consisted of PBMCs, mostly from graft donor cells, obtained 360 days after TCRalphabeta/CD19-depleted stem cell transplant. The receptors come from a male patient younger than 18 who had a stem cell transplant for acute lymphoblastic leukemia, so the T cells may come from the graft donor. Both conserved end residues are part of each CDR3. Each record gives: J gene, D gene, clone size, CDR3 length, V gene, CDR3 DNA, CDR3 protein. The D gene is left open where the match is weak. Expanded clones get a size class; other rows say once, few or many, or leave the size out.

TRBJ2-1,TRBD2,.,16,TRBV27,TGTGCCAGCAGTTTATCAGCGGGAGGCTCCTACAATGAGCAGTTCTTC,CASSLSAGGSYNEQFF
TRBJ2-2,TRBD2,.,14,TRBV5-1,TGCGCCAGCAGCTTGGGACTAGCCCCCGGGGAGCTGTTTTTT,CASSLGLAPGELFF
TRBJ1-1,.,few,14,TRBV5-1,TGCGCCAGCAGCTTGGAGGCTGCGGACACTGAAGCTTTCTTT,CASSLEAADTEAFF
TRBJ2-1,.,few,16,TRBV5-1,TGCGCCAGCAGCCTTCCGGGACCCTTGATCCCGAATGAGCAGTTCTTC,CASSLPGPLIPNEQFF
TRBJ2-7,TRBD2,.,17,TRBV7-9,TGTGCCAGCAGCTCCGGGTTATGGCGGGAGGGCCCGGGAGAGCAGTACTTC,CASSSGLWREGPGEQYF
TRBJ2-3,TRBD2,.,19,TRBV5-1,TGCGCCAGCAGCTTGGTGGGGACCGGGACTAGCGGGAGGACAGATACGCAGTATTTT,CASSLVGTGTSGRTDTQYF
TRBJ2-3,TRBD2,.,19,TRBV4-2,TGTGCCAGCAGCCAGCTTCCGGGACTAGCGGGAGGAGGCGCGGATACGCAGTATTTT,CASSQLPGLAGGGADTQYF
TRBJ2-5,TRBD2,few,13,TRBV20-1,TGCAGTGCTAGAGGACTAGCGGAAGAGACCCAGTACTTC,CSARGLAEETQYF
TRBJ1-5,.,.,16,TRBV29-1,TGCAGCGTTGTGGCCAGGGCGCGTTCTAGCAATCAGCCCCAGCATTTT,CSVVARARSSNQPQHF
TRBJ2-7,.,.,15,TRBV25-1,TGTGCCAGCAGTGAAAAGGCAGGGTCCTCCTACGAGCAGTACTTC,CASSEKAGSSYEQYF